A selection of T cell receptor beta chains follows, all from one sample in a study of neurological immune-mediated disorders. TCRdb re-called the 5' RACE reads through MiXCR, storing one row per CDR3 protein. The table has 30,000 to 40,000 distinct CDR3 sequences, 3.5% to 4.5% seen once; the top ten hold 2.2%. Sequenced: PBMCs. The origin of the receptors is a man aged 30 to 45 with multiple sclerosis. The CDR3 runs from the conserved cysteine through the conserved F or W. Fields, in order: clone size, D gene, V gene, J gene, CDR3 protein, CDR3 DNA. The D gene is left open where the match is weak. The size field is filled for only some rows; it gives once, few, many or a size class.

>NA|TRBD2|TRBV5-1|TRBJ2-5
CASSLGGLAGVALETQYF
TGCGCCAGCAGCTTGGGAGGACTAGCGGGGGTGGCGCTGGAGACCCAGTACTTC
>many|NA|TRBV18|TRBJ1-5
CASSQGFGNQPQHF
TGTGCCAGCTCACAGGGGTTTGGCAATCAGCCCCAGCATTTT
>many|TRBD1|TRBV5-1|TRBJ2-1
CASSLGTAYNEQFF
TGCGCCAGCAGCTTAGGGACAGCCTACAATGAGCAGTTCTTC
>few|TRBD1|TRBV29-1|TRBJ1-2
CSTWTGEGYTF
TGCAGCACTTGGACAGGGGAGGGCTACACCTTC
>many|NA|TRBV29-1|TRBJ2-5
CSVVRGGLYQETQYF
TGCAGCGTTGTAAGAGGGGGTCTCTACCAAGAGACCCAGTACTTC
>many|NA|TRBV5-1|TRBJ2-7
CASSLEGRPYEQYF
TGCGCCAGCAGCTTGGAGGGCCGACCCTACGAGCAGTACTTC
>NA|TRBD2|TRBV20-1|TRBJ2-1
CSAIRGGSYNEQFF
TGCAGTGCTATCCGGGGGGGTTCCTACAATGAGCAGTTCTTC
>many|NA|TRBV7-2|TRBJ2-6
CASSLSGTSSGANVLTF
TGTGCCAGCAGCTTGTCCGGGACGAGCTCTGGGGCCAACGTCCTGACTTTC
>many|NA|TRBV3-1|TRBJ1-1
CASSQDSQGNTEAFF
TGTGCCAGCAGCCAAGATTCTCAGGGGAACACTGAAGCTTTCTTT
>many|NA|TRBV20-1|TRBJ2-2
CSVYRNTGELFF
TGCAGTGTCTATCGAAACACCGGGGAGCTGTTTTTT
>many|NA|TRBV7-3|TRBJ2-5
CASSLTRGGQETQYF
TGTGCCAGCAGCTTAACCAGAGGGGGGCAAGAGACCCAGTACTTC
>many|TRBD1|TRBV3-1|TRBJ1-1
CASSPTGTGMNTEAFF
TGTGCCAGCAGCCCTACAGGGACAGGGATGAACACTGAAGCTTTCTTT
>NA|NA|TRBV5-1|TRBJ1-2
CASNPENTNYGYTF
TGCGCCAGCAATCCAGAAAACACCAACTATGGCTACACCTTC
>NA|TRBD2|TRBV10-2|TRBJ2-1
CATSSLAGAYNEQFF
TGCGCCACCTCGTCACTAGCGGGGGCATACAATGAGCAGTTCTTC
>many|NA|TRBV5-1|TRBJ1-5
CASRSGTHSNQPQHF
TGCGCCAGCAGGTCCGGGACCCATAGCAATCAGCCCCAGCATTTT
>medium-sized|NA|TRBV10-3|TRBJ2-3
CAISDLGNTDTQYF
TGTGCCATCAGTGATTTGGGAAATACAGATACGCAGTATTTT
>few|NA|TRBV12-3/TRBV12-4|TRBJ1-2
CASSPLKAVERYTF
TGTGCCAGCAGCCCTCTCAAGGCCGTAGAGCGCTACACCTTC
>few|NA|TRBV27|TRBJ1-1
CASSLQGTNTEAFF
TGTGCCAGCAGTTTACAGGGTACGAACACTGAAGCTTTCTTT
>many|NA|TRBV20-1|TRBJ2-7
CSACRDEPYEQYF
TGCAGTGCTTGCCGGGACGAGCCCTACGAGCAGTACTTC
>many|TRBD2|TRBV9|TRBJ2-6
CASSVDSAGGSPGNVLTF
TGTGCCAGCAGCGTAGACTCTGCGGGGGGCTCTCCGGGCAACGTCCTGACTTTC
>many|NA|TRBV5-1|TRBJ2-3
CASSFTTDYQDTQYF
TGCGCCAGCAGTTTTACGACCGATTATCAAGATACGCAGTATTTT
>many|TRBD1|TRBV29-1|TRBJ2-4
CSVGGQGASYF
TGCAGCGTTGGGGGACAGGGGGCTTCGTACTTC
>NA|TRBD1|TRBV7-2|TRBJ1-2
CASSVQGASNYGYTF
TGTGCCAGCAGCGTTCAGGGGGCTTCTAACTATGGCTACACCTTC
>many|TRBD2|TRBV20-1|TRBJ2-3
CSARGLAAQELYF
TGCAGTGCGCGGGGACTAGCGGCCCAGGAGTTGTATTTT
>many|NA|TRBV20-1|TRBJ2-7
CSARAYLRNSGPTYEQYF
TGCAGTGCTAGAGCATACCTCCGAAACAGCGGACCGACCTACGAGCAGTACTTC
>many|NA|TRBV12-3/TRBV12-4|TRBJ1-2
CASSLTGGYTF
TGTGCCAGCAGTCTCACAGGTGGCTACACCTTC
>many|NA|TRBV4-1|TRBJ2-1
CASSQKILGSYNEQFF
TGCGCCAGCAGCCAGAAGATACTAGGCTCCTACAATGAGCAGTTCTTC
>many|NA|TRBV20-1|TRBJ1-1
CSARSGLNTEAFF
TGCAGTGCTAGATCGGGGCTTAACACTGAAGCTTTCTTT
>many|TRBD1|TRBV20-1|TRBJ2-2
CSARPTGLAGELFF
TGCAGTGCTAGACCGACAGGGTTAGCCGGGGAGCTGTTTTTT
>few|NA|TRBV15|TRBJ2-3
CATSRDQTSTDTQYF
TGTGCCACCAGCAGAGACCAGACTAGCACAGATACGCAGTATTTT
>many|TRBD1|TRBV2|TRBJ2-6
CASSSTGGSGANVLTF
TGTGCCAGCAGCTCTACAGGGGGGTCTGGGGCCAACGTCCTGACTTTC
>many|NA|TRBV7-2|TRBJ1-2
CASSTQRGNGYTF
TGTGCCAGCAGCACACAAAGGGGCAACGGCTACACCTTC
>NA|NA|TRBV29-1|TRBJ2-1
CSTKFDGSSNEQFF
TGCAGCACTAAATTCGACGGTAGCTCCAATGAGCAGTTCTTC
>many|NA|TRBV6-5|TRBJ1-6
CASSPSRGGSSPLHF
TGTGCCAGCAGTCCCAGCAGGGGAGGTAGTTCACCCCTCCACTTT
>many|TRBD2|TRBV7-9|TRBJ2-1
CASSTTGLAGRFNEQFF
TGTGCCAGCAGCACCACCGGTCTAGCGGGGAGGTTCAATGAGCAGTTCTTC
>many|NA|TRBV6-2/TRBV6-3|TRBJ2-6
CASSLPSGANVLTF
TGTGCCAGCAGTTTACCGAGTGGGGCCAACGTCCTGACTTTC
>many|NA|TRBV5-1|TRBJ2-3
CASSRRESDTQYF
TGCGCCAGCAGTCGCAGGGAATCAGATACGCAGTATTTT
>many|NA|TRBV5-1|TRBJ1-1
CASSQTPGGLPAFF
TGCGCCAGCAGCCAAACCCCGGGGGGTTTACCGGCTTTCTTT
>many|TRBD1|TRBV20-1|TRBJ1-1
CSASGTGNGGTEAFF
TGCAGTGCTAGTGGGACAGGGAACGGCGGAACTGAAGCTTTCTTT
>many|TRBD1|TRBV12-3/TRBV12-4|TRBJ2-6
CASSQRDRTKVRANVLTF
TGTGCCAGCAGCCAACGGGACAGAACTAAGGTTAGGGCCAACGTCCTGACTTTC
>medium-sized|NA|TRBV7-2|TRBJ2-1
CASSLGTNNEQFF
TGTGCCAGCAGCTTAGGGACCAACAATGAGCAGTTCTTC
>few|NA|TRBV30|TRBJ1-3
CAWSVPRSSGNTIYF
TGTGCCTGGAGTGTTCCCCGAAGCTCTGGAAACACCATATATTTT
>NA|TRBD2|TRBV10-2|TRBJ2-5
CASSPRGDQETQYF
TGCGCCAGCAGTCCGCGGGGGGACCAAGAGACCCAGTACTTC
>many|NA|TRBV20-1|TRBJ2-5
CSARDGGQETQYF
TGCAGTGCTAGAGATGGAGGCCAAGAGACCCAGTACTTC
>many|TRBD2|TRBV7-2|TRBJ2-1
CASSFPRGSGGMNNEQFF
TGTGCCAGCAGCTTTCCCCGGGGTAGCGGGGGTATGAACAATGAGCAGTTCTTC
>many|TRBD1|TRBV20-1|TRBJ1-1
CSALTGGTEAFF
TGCAGTGCCCTAACAGGGGGCACTGAAGCTTTCTTT
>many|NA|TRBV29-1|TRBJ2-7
CSAGTDTYEQYF
TGCAGCGCCGGGACGGACACCTACGAGCAGTACTTC
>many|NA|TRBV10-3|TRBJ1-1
CAVGTPPAPPEAFF
TGTGCCGTCGGGACACCTCCGGCCCCCCCTGAAGCTTTCTTT